Listed here are 2 T cell receptor beta chains from one sample, sequenced in a study of human T cells and chemical hapten exposure (dated by TCRdb to the early 2020s). Library prep was done by RACE. The data were produced on a NextSeq 500. TCRdb trimmed public reads at Q25 via fastp, called clones via MiXCR and kept in-frame beta chains. For every CDR3 protein sequence, its rows merge into one entry that carries the most common genes and DNA. This sample has approximately 91,000 distinct CDR3 sequences in its table, and 11% of those were observed once. The biggest ten clones account for roughly 1.5% of the sample. The label giving this sample's time point can be read as: patch test 2, 6 weeks after DPC sensitization. This sample's treatment or condition label indicates: therapeutic diphenylcyclopropenone sensitization with weekly scalp DPC. The sample consisted of whole blood, taken in connection with sensitization to the hapten diphenylcyclopropenone (DPC). The receptors originated from a man between 18 and 35 years old with alopecia areata. Some clones in this sample may be carry-over from other donors' samples.

The chain uses TRBV7-3 and TRBJ2-5; the match to TRBD1 covers 7 bases. There are 15 residues in the CDR3. Trimming at V came to 5 bases and at J to 5 bases, leaving 11 bases not matched to a gene. In germline, CDR1 is SGHTA, CDR2 FQGTGA. For the CDR3, the DNA is TGTGCCAGCAGCCGAGACAGGGAGTCGGCGGAGACCCAGTACTTC. Encoded protein: CASSRDRESAETQYF.

This rearrangement joins TRBV20-1 to TRBJ2-3; 13 nucleotides line up with TRBD2. J gave up 0 bases and V 3 bases, and 6 bases lay outside the gene matches. Looked up from germline, CDR1 is DFQATT and CDR2 is SNEGSKA (reference sequence). CDR3 length: 17 residues. This CDR3 reads CSARGTSGVTSTDTQYF. The DNA of the CDR3 is TGCAGTGCTAGGGGGACTAGCGGGGTTACTAGCACAGATACGCAGTATTTT.